This T cell receptor beta chain comes out of a study of cytomegalovirus exposure and HLA in healthy donors. On the study more broadly: The same platform used for the 650 to 850 first-cohort repertoires was also used for the 100 to 150 validation repertoires, as a later analysis reported.

Regarding the study as a whole: The classifier, whose performance was assessed in both the original and validation cohorts, reportedly diagnosed cytomegalovirus status with high specificity and sensitivity. Three of the chains that were CMV-associated were confirmed in vitro to be specific for CMV antigens.

Concerning this clone: Its antigen is unidentified.

The CDR3 totals 14 residues. Losses at the gene ends were 6 bases for V and 5 bases for J; bases not matched to a gene: 8. CDR1 is SNHLY and CDR2 is FYNNEI in the germline V gene. The donors were part of the validation cohort, which consisted of about 130 subjects and was separate from the first cohort of 666 subjects. Measured with immunoSEQ multiplex PCR; TCRdb has only the in-frame clones, and not every one. The table lists about 160,000 clones, roughly 86% of them singletons, with 4% to 4.5% in the top ten. The TCR sequence derives from a man between 18 and 29 years old in good health and CMV-seropositive. The chain links TRBV2 to TRBJ2-5; 8 bases are a match to TRBD1. The sample comprised PBMCs. The CDR3 loop reads CASRDRVRGETQYF. DNA for the CDR3: TGTGCCAGCAGGGACAGGGTGAGAGGGGAGACCCAGTACTTC.